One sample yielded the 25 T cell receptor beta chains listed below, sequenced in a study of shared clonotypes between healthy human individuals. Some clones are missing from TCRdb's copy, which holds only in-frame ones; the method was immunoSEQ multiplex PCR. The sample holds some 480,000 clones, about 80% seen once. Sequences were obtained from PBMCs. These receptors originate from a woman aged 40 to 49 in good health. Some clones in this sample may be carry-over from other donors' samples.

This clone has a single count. CDR3 nucleotide sequence: TGTGCCAGCAGCTCCAGCGGTGGTGAGCAGTTCTTC. Its translation is CASSSSGGEQFF. The chain has TRBV7-3 and TRBJ2-1; tentative D call: TRBD2 (5 bases). Trimming left V 4 bases short and J 9 bases short, with 10 bases between. CDR3 length: 12 residues. Germline V lookup: CDR1 SGHTA, CDR2 FQGTGA.

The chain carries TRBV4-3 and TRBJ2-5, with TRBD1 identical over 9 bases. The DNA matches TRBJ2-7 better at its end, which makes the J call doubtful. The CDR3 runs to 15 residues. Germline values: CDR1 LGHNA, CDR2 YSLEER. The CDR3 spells CASSLGQGLDHEQYF. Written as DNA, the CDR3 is TGCGCCAGCAGCCTGGGACAGGGCCTAGACCACGAGCAGTACTTC.

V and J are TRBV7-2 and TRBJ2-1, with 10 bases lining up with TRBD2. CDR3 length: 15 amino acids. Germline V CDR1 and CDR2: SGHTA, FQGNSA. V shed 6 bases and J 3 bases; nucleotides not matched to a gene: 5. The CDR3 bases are TGTGCCAGCAGTACTAGCGGGGTCTACTACAATGAGCAGTTCTTC. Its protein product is CASSTSGVYYNEQFF.

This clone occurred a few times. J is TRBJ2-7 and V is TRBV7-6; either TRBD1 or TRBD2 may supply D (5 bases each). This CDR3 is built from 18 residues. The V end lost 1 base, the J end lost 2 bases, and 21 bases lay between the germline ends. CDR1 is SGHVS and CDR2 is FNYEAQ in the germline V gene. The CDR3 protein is CASSLDPGSGPDPYEQYF. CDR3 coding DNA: TGTGCCAGCAGCTTAGATCCAGGGTCGGGACCCGATCCCTACGAGCAGTACTTC.

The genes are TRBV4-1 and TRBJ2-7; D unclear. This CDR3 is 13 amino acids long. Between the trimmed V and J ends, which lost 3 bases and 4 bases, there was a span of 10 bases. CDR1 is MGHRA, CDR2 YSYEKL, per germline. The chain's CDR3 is CASSHLLRYEQYF. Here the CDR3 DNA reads TGCGCCAGCAGCCACCTTCTGAGATACGAGCAGTACTTC.

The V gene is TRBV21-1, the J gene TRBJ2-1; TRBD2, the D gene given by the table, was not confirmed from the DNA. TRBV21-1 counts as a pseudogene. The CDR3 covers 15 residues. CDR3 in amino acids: CASSPSKPITGEQFF. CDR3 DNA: TGTGCCAGCAGCCCTTCGAAACCTATTACGGGTGAGCAGTTCTTC.

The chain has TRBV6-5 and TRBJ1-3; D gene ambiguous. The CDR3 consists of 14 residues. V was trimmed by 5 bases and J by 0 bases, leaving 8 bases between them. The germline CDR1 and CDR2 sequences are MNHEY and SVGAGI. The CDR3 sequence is CASSTDNSGNTIYF. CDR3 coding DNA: TGTGCCAGCAGTACAGACAACTCTGGAAACACCATATATTTT.

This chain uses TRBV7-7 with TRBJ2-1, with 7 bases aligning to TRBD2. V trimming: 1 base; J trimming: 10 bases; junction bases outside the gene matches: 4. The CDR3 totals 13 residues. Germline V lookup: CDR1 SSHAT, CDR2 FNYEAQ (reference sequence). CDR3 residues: CASSLVGGSEQFF. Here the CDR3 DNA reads TGTGCCAGCAGCTTAGTGGGGGGGAGCGAGCAGTTCTTC.

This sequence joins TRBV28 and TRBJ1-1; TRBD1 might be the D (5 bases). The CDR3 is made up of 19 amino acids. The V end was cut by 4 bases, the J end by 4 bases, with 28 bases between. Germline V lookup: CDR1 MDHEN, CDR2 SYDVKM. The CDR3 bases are TGTGCCAGCAGTTCCCCCGTGCGGGCATACGGGACCGGGACCACTGAAGCTTTCTTT. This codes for CASSSPVRAYGTGTTEAFF.

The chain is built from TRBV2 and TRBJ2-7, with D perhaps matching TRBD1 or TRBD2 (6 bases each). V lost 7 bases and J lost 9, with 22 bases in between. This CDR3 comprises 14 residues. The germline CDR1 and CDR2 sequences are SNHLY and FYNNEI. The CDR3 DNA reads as TGTGCCAGCAACAAATTTGGGGGGCAGGACGGGCAGTACTTC. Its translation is CASNKFGGQDGQYF.

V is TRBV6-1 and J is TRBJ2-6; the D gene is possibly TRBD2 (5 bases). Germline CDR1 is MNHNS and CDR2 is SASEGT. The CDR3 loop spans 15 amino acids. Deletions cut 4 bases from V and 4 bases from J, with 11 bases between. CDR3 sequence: CASSGGFVGANVLTF. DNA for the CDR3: TGTGCCAGCAGTGGAGGGTTTGTCGGGGCCAACGTCCTGACTTTC.

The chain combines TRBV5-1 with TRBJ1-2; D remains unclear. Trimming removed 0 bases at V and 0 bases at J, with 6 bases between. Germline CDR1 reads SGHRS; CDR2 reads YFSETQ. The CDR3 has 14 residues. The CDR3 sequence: CASSLVSPNYGYTF. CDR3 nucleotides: TGCGCCAGCAGCTTGGTCAGCCCTAACTATGGCTACACCTTC.

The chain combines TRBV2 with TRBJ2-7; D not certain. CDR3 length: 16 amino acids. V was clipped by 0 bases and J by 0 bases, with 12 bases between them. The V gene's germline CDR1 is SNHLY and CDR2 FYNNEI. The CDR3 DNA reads TGTGCCAGCAGTGAAGCTAGGCGCGTTACCTCCTACGAGCAGTACTTC. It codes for CASSEARRVTSYEQYF. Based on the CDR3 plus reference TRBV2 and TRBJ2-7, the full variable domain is EPEVTQTPSHQVTQMGQEVILRCVPISNHLYFYWYRQILGQKVEFLVSFYNNEISEKSEIFDDQFSVERPDGSNFTLKIRSTKLEDSAMYFCASSEARRVTSYEQYFGPGTRLTVT.

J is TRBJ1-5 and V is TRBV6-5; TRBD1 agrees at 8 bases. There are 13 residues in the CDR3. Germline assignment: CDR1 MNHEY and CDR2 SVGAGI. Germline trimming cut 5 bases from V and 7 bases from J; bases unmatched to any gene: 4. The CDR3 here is CASSMDRAQPQHF. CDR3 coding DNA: TGTGCCAGCAGTATGGACAGGGCCCAGCCCCAGCATTTT.

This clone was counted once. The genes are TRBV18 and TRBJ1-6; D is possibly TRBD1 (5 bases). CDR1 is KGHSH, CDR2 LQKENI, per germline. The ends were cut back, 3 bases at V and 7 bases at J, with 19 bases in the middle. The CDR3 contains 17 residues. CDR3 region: CASSPFGQGYENSPLHF. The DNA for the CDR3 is TGTGCCAGCTCACCGTTTGGGCAGGGCTATGAGAATTCACCCCTCCACTTT.

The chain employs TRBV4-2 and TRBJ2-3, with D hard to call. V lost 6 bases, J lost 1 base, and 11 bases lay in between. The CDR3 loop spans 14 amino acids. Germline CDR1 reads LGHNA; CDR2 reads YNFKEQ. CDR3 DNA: TGTGCCAGCAGTCAGCCGTCTGGCACAGATACGCAGTATTTT. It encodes CASSQPSGTDTQYF.

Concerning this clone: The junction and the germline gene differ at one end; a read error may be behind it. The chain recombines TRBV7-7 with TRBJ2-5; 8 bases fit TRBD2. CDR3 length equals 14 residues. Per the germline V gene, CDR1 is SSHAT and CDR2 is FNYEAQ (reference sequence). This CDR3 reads CASSPIAGQETQYF. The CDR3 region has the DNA TGTGCTAGCAGCCCCATAGCGGGACAAGAGACCCAGTACTTC.

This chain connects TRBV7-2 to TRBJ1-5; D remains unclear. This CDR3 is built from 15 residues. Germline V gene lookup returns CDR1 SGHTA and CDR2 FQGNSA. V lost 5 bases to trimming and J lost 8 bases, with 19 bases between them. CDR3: CASSPSPGIGKPQHF. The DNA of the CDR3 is TGTGCCAGCAGCCCGTCTCCGGGAATTGGGAAGCCCCAGCATTTT.

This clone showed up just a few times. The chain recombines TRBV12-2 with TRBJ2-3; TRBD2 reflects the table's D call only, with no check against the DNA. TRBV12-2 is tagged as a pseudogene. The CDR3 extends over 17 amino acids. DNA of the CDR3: TGTGCAAGTCGCTTAGGGAGACGGGAGAGGGCCGCAGATACGCAGTATTTT. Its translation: CASRLGRRERAADTQYF.

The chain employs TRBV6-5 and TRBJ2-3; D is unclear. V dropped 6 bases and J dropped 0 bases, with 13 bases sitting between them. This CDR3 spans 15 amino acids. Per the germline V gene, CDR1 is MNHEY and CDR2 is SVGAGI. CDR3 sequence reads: CASSLQAASTDTQYF. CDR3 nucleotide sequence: TGTGCCAGCAGCCTCCAGGCGGCTAGCACAGATACGCAGTATTTT.

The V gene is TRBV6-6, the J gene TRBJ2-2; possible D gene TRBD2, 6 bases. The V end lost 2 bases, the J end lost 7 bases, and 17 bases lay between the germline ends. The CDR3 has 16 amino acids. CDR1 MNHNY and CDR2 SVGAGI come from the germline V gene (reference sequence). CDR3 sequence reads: CASSYAELEEGGELFF. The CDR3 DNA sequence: TGTGCCAGCAGTTACGCGGAGCTTGAGGAGGGCGGGGAGCTGTTTTTT.

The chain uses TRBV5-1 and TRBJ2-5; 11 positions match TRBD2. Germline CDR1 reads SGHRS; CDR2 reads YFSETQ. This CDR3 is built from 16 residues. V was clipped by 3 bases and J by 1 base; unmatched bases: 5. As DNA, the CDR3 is TGCGCCAGCAGCTATGGACTAGCGGGTTCCCAAGAGACCCAGTACTTC. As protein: CASSYGLAGSQETQYF.

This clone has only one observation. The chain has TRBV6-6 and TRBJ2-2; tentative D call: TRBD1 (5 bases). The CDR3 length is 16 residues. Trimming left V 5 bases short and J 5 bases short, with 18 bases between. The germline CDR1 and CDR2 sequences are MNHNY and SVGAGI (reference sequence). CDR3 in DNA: TGTGCCAGCAGTCCCCGGGCCAGGGCTAGTACCGGGGAGCTGTTTTTT. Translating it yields CASSPRARASTGELFF.

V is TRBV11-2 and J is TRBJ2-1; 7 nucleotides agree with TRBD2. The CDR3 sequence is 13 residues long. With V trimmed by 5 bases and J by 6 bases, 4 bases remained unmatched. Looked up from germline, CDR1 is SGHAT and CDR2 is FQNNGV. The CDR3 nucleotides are TGTGCCAGCAGCCTGGGACTAACCAATGAGCAGTTCTTC. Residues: CASSLGLTNEQFF.

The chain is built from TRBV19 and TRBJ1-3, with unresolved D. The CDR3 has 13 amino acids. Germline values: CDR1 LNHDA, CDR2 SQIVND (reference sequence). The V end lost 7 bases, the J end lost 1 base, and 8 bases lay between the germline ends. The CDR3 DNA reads TGTGCCAGTATTGACTATTCTGGAAACACCATATATTTT. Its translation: CASIDYSGNTIYF. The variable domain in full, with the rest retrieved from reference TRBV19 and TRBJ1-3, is DGGITQSPKYLFRKEGQNVTLSCEQNLNHDAMYWYRQDPGQGLRLIYYSQIVNDFQKGDIAEGYSVSREKKESFPLTVTSAQKNPTAFYLCASIDYSGNTIYFGEGSWLTVV.